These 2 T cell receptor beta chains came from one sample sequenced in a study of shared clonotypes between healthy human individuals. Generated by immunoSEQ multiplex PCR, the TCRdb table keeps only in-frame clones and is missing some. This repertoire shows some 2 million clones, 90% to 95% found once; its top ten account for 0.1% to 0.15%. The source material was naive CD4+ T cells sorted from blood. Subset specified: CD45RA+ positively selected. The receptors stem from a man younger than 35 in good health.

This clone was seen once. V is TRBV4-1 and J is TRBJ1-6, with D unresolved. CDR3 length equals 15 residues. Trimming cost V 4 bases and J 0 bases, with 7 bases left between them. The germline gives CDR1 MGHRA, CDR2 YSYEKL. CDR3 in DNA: TGCGCCAGCAGCCCGATTAGCTCCTATAATTCACCCCTCCACTTT. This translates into CASSPISSYNSPLHF.

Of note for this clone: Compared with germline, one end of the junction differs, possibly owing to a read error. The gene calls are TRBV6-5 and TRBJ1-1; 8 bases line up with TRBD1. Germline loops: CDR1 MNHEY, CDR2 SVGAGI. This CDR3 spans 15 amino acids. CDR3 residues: CASSYQGAMKTEAFF. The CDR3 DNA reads TGTGCCAGCAGTTACCAGGGGGCAATGAAAACTGAAGCTTTCTTT.